Following are 15 T cell receptor beta chains from one sample sequenced in a study of regulatory T cells in long-lasting Graves disease. The time point was: newly diagnosed GD, antithyroid drugs for less than 3 months. After RNA was extracted from PBMCs, the TCR library was made from it. Libraries of TCR beta came from iRepertoire HTBI primers plus Arm-PCR of CDR3 regions. TCRdb re-called the multiplex PCR reads through MiXCR, storing one row per CDR3 protein. The data contain about 220,000 distinct CDR3 sequences, 15% to 20% of them singletons. The sample was peripheral blood mononuclear cells (PBMCs), taken at new diagnosis, from a patient treated with antithyroid drugs. All receptors derive from a female donor with Graves disease.

This clonotype was recorded at least ten times. CDR3 sequence: CASREGTSYNEQFF. The CDR3 nucleotides are TGTGCCAGCAGAGAAGGGACTAGTTACAATGAGCAGTTCTTC. The chain employs TRBV28 and TRBJ2-1, with 8 bases identical to TRBD2. The CDR3 is made up of 14 amino acids. The junction had 5 bases not matched to a gene; V was cut back by 6 bases and J by 4 bases. Germline CDR1 and CDR2: MDHEN and SYDVKM.

In this sample, this clonotype turned up many times. The rearrangement joins TRBV12-3 or TRBV12-4 to TRBJ2-1, with 7 bases that match TRBD2. This CDR3 spans 15 amino acids. V lost 2 bases and J lost 3; bases outside the gene matches: 4. The CDR3: CASSLQLAIYNEQFF. Here the CDR3 DNA reads TGTGCCAGCAGTTTACAACTAGCGATCTACAATGAGCAGTTCTTC.

This clonotype was detected ten times or more. The gene calls are TRBV7-8 and TRBJ2-6; 8 nucleotides align to TRBD2. Germline V CDR1 and CDR2: SGHVS, FQNEAQ. CDR3 length: 15 residues. With V trimmed by 10 bases and J by 3 bases, 8 bases remained unmatched. CDR3 protein: CATTGGAGGANVLTF. The CDR3 nucleotides are TGTGCCACCACGGGGGGGGCAGGTGGGGCCAACGTCCTGACTTTC.

With regard to this clonotype: A much larger clonotype is one base distant, so this may be a read error. The rearrangement links TRBV5-5 to TRBJ1-2; maybe TRBD1 (6 bases). The CDR3 is 14 residues long. The germline V gene encodes CDR1 SGHKS and CDR2 YYEKEE (reference sequence). This chain's CDR3 is CASIRQVANHGYTF. The DNA for the CDR3 is TGTGCCAGTATACGACAGGTCGCTAACCATGGCTACACCTTC.

This clonotype came up many times. DNA for the CDR3: TGCGCCAGCAGCTGGGGGGGGCGGTTGGAGCAGTACTTC. Translation: CASSWGGRLEQYF. V and J are TRBV4-3 and TRBJ2-7, with a tentative D call TRBD2 (7 bases). Germline values: CDR1 LGHNA, CDR2 YSLEER. The CDR3 sequence is 13 residues long. The V end lost 5 bases, the J end lost 7 bases, and 15 bases lay between the germline ends.

This clonotype was found many times. The V call is TRBV28, the J call TRBJ1-5, with 10 bases lining up with TRBD1. This CDR3 region has 14 residues. Per germline, CDR1 MDHEN and CDR2 SYDVKM. The ends lost 6 bases at V and 9 bases at J; junction bases unmatched: 8. CDR3 sequence (DNA): TGTGCCAGCAGAAAGACAGGGGGCGGTGGGCCCCAGCATTTT. Its protein is CASRKTGGGGPQHF.

This clonotype was observed at least ten times. The CDR3 reads CASSVRPGPSGNTIYF. CDR3 nucleotide sequence: TGTGCCAGCAGTGTTCGGCCGGGGCCCTCTGGAAACACCATATATTTT. The genes are TRBV2 and TRBJ1-3; D perhaps matches TRBD1 (5 bases). The CDR3 runs to 16 residues. V was pared by 4 bases and J by 0 bases, with 13 bases between. CDR1 and CDR2 (germline): SNHLY, FYNNEI.

The V and J genes are TRBV2 and TRBJ1-4; D perhaps matches TRBD1 (6 bases). There are 14 residues in the CDR3. Germline V lookup: CDR1 SNHLY, CDR2 FYNNEI. Trimming shortened V by 5 bases and J by 7 bases, and 14 bases separated the two germline ends. The CDR3: CASSFGQNLEKLFF. The CDR3 DNA reads as TGTGCCAGCAGTTTCGGACAGAACCTTGAAAAACTGTTTTTT.

This clonotype was seen many times. J is TRBJ2-2 and V is TRBV19; possibly TRBD1 for D (6 bases). Looked up from germline, CDR1 is LNHDA and CDR2 is SQIVND (reference sequence). Trimming left V 5 bases short and J 6 bases short, with 10 bases between. The CDR3 is made up of 13 amino acids. In nucleotides, the CDR3 is TGTGCCAGTAGTCCTAGGGGGTCCGGGGAGCTGTTTTTT. Translation gives CASSPRGSGELFF.

At least ten counts were recorded for this clonotype. The rearrangement uses TRBV25-1 and TRBJ2-1, with a weak D call TRBD2 (5 bases). Between the trimmed V and J ends, which lost 2 bases and 4 bases, there was a span of 6 bases. Germline V gene data show CDR1 as MGHDK and CDR2 as SYGVNS. The CDR3 totals 13 residues. CDR3 coding DNA: TGTGCCAGCAGTGAAGCGGGTTACAATGAGCAGTTCTTC. Its protein product is CASSEAGYNEQFF.

At least ten counts were recorded for this clonotype. The V gene is TRBV5-6, the J gene TRBJ2-3; weak D call: TRBD2 (7 bases). This CDR3 is 15 amino acids long. Germline CDR1 is SGHDT and CDR2 is YYEEEE. Trimming removed 1 base at V and 5 bases at J, with 14 bases between. DNA for the CDR3: TGTGCCAGCAGCTTGTGGGGGCGGGGGAAAGATACGCAGTATTTT. Translating it yields CASSLWGRGKDTQYF.

This clonotype has at least ten counts. V and J are TRBV28 and TRBJ1-1, with D tentatively TRBD1 (5 bases). The CDR3 is 14 amino acids. Trimming left V 4 bases short and J 3 bases short, with 12 bases between. CDR1 MDHEN and CDR2 SYDVKM come from the germline V gene. CDR3 residues: CASSSVGTYTEAFF. In DNA form, the CDR3 reads TGTGCCAGCAGTTCCGTTGGGACTTACACTGAAGCTTTCTTT.

A word on this clonotype: The junction departs from germline at one end; a sequencing error may be responsible. The chain couples TRBV9 to TRBJ2-1; TRBD2 agrees at 10 bases. The CDR3 extends over 16 amino acids. CDR1 and CDR2 from the germline V gene are SGDLS and YYNGEE. CDR3 DNA sequence: TGTGCCAGCAGCGCCCCGGGGACTAGCGTTTACAATGAGCAGTCCTTC. Its translation is CASSAPGTSVYNEQSF.

In this sample, this clonotype turned up many times. This chain connects TRBV10-2 to TRBJ2-3; 10 bases map to TRBD2. V was clipped by 7 bases and J by 6 bases; unmatched bases: 7. The CDR3 has 14 residues. The germline V gene encodes CDR1 WSHSY and CDR2 SAAADI. The CDR3 DNA follows: TGCGCCAGCACCCTAGCGGGAGAAGGCGATACGCAGTATTTT. Protein sequence: CASTLAGEGDTQYF.

Regarding this clonotype: No DNA is shown, since the ends of the CDR3 on it are uncertain; the CDR3 is the one TCRdb lists. The gene calls are TRBV5-1 and TRBJ1-2. Germline V gene sequence: CDR1 SGHRS, CDR2 YFSETQ. Inclusive of both ends, the CDR3 amounts to 22 amino acids. The chain's CDR3 is CASTNQTSMYLCASSSSYGYTF.